What follows is one T cell receptor beta chain and its context. The V gene end was trimmed by 0 bases and the J gene end by 2 bases; junction bases not matched to a gene: 8. The CDR3 is 17 amino acids. Germline V lookup: CDR1 ENHRY, CDR2 SYGVKD. In the authors' methods: Reference gene primers were amplified, and this amplification served to estimate nucleated cell counts. Data came from immunoSEQ multiplex PCR; TCRdb stores just in-frame clones and leaves some out. V and J calls and clone size are as listed in that table; D and trimming were resolved from the DNA. The sample shows about 270,000 clones, approximately 86% of them seen only once. This record belongs to a study of blood T cell repertoires in COVID-19. Study as a whole: The United States, Italy and Spain were the sources of the acute and convalescent COVID-19 samples. In each case, the material was cDNA or gDNA derived from T cells, B-cell-depleted T cells, or PBMCs.

The sample comprised peripheral blood. The sequence was obtained from a man in his forties with active or convalescent COVID-19. The rearrangement joins TRBV10-3 to TRBJ2-7; 9 bases are a match to TRBD1. CDR3 residues: CAISESEAGDRAYEQYF. The DNA of the CDR3 is TGTGCCATCAGTGAGTCCGAGGCCGGGGACAGGGCCTACGAGCAGTACTTC.